One sample yielded the 5 T cell receptor beta chains listed below, sequenced in a study of post-analysis software for immune sequencing data. Tagging with unique molecular identifiers was a feature of the TCR beta cDNA libraries. TCRdb re-derived calls from the PCR reads in MiXCR, one entry per CDR3 protein. Of 750,000 to 950,000 distinct CDR3 sequences in the sample, about 57% were seen once. Study outcomes and limitations: Included in a set of five TRBV segments more frequent in patients than controls were TRBV5-6, TRBV5-1 and TRBV20-1.

Their recognized antigens are unknown. The sequencing sample was made of blood. The origin of the receptors is a girl between 10 and 17 years old with multiple sclerosis.

This sequence joins TRBV29-1 and TRBJ1-1; D remains unclear. V was shortened by 6 bases and J by 7 bases, with 21 bases between the two germline ends. Germline V CDR1 and CDR2: SQVTM, ANQGSEA. The CDR3 consists of 14 residues. CDR3 sequence: CSVTGSFLDGEAFF. The CDR3 DNA reads TGCAGCGTCACCGGGTCTTTCTTAGATGGTGAAGCTTTCTTT.

The CDR3 region has the DNA TGTGCCAGCAGGGGGACAGGGAGGATCGAGCAGTACTTC. Residues: CASRGTGRIEQYF. The chain has TRBV12-3 or TRBV12-4 and TRBJ2-5; 9 nucleotides match TRBD1. The end of the DNA aligns better with TRBJ2-7, so the J call may be wrong. The length of the CDR3 is 13 residues.

The V and J genes are TRBV4-1 and TRBJ1-4, with unresolved D. The CDR3 totals 12 residues. Trimming took off 1 base at V and 14 bases at J, with 11 bases between the two ends. Germline loops: CDR1 MGHRA, CDR2 YSYEKL. The CDR3 coding sequence is TGCGCCAGCAGCCAAGCTCTGGACGACCTGTTTTTT. Encoded protein: CASSQALDDLFF.

This sequence joins TRBV20-1 and TRBJ2-1, with 7 bases lining up with TRBD2. CDR3 length equals 14 residues. V lost 2 bases and J lost 8; bases outside the gene matches: 9. Per the germline V gene, CDR1 is DFQATT and CDR2 is SNEGSKA (reference sequence). The CDR3 region has the DNA TGCAGTGCTAGATCGGGGGGAGCCTGGGATGAGCAGTTCTTC. It is translated as CSARSGGAWDEQFF.

The V and J genes are TRBV5-5 and TRBJ2-7; possibly TRBD1 for D (5 bases). Looked up from germline, CDR1 is SGHKS and CDR2 is YYEKEE (reference sequence). Trimming shortened V by 7 bases and J by 2 bases, and 10 bases separated the two germline ends. This CDR3 region has 12 residues. The DNA for the CDR3 is TGTGCCAGCCAGGGTCCACCCTACGAGCAGTACTTC. Its protein product is CASQGPPYEQYF.